Below, 13 T cell receptor beta chains from the same sample are listed, as sequenced in a study of CXCR3-negative and CXCR3-positive naive CD8 T cells. Broader study findings: The study found more hydrophobic TRB CDR3s in CXCR3-positive naive cells than in CXCR3-negative naive cells.

The study made its TRB cDNA libraries by 5' RACE, adding UMI labels. TCRdb re-called the 5' RACE reads and catalogs CDR3 proteins one per entry, DNA excluded. This repertoire includes some 68,000 distinct CDR3 sequences. No antigen has been assigned to these receptors. The sequenced material came from naive CXCR3+ CD8+ T cells from blood. The subset was: CD45RO-CCR7+CD27+CD95- naive CD8+ T cells expressing CXCR3 (TNR3+). Receptors were obtained from a human donor in good health. Some clones in this sample may be carry-over from other donors' samples.

The J gene is TRBJ2-7, the V gene TRBV27; the TCRdb D gene call, TRBD2, has no DNA to confirm it. Germline CDR1 MNHEY, CDR2 SMNVEV (reference sequence). CDR3 length equals 19 residues. The CDR3 is CASSPVWADESGGPYEQYF.

According to its frequency, this clonotype is medium-sized. This rearrangement joins TRBV7-8 to TRBJ2-1; TCRdb's D call of TRBD1 is untestable without DNA. The germline CDR1 and CDR2 sequences are SGHVS and FQNEAQ. The CDR3 is 15 amino acids. The CDR3 protein is CASSLLGQTYNEQFF.

V is TRBV21-1 and J is TRBJ1-1. TRBV21-1 is designated a pseudogene. The CDR3 has 14 residues. CDR3 loop: CASSKVNQNTEAFF.

The rearrangement joins TRBV29-1 to TRBJ2-1; without DNA, the TCRdb call of TRBD2 cannot be checked. The germline gives CDR1 SQVTM, CDR2 ANQGSEA. The CDR3 sequence is 17 residues long. CDR3 residues: CSVEVWAGGGADDEQFF.

The chain employs TRBV12-3 or TRBV12-4 and TRBJ2-7; without DNA, the TCRdb call of TRBD1 cannot be checked. This CDR3 is built from 14 residues. CDR3 residues: CASSPGTGGHEQYF.

The chain joins TRBV12-3 or TRBV12-4 to TRBJ2-6; TCRdb proposes TRBD2, but this gene call is untestable without DNA. This CDR3 region has 17 residues. This chain's CDR3 is CASRSRGGPFGANVLTF.

The CDR3 spells CASSYLRVEYNEQFF. The chain combines TRBV6-2 or TRBV6-3 with TRBJ2-1; TCRdb's assignment of TRBD1 cannot be checked, as there is no DNA. The CDR3 covers 15 residues. Looked up from germline, CDR1 is MNHEY and CDR2 is SVGEGT.

This sequence joins TRBV20-1 and TRBJ2-1; with no DNA, the TCRdb D assignment of TRBD1 cannot be verified. Germline values: CDR1 DFQATT, CDR2 SNEGSKA (reference sequence). This CDR3 spans 16 amino acids. This CDR3 is CSARKYGTELYNEQFF.

The V and J genes are TRBV29-1 and TRBJ2-7; TCRdb calls TRBD1, which cannot be checked without DNA. This CDR3 spans 13 amino acids. Germline CDR1 SQVTM, CDR2 ANQGSEA. CDR3 in amino acids: CSVVTATSYEQYF.

The chain couples TRBV29-1 to TRBJ2-7. The germline CDR1 and CDR2 sequences are SQVTM and ANQGSEA. The length of the CDR3 is 12 residues. The CDR3 protein is CSVEEGPYEQYF.

The chain has TRBV12-3 or TRBV12-4 and TRBJ2-7; with no DNA, the TCRdb D assignment of TRBD1 cannot be verified. This CDR3 has 15 residues. CDR3: CASRTGETPSYEQYF.

The chain combines TRBV28 with TRBJ2-3. CDR3 length equals 16 residues. Germline V gene data show CDR1 as MDHEN and CDR2 as SYDVKM. The CDR3 region is CASSLDWGSSTDTQYF.

The rearrangement links TRBV7-9 to TRBJ2-7; TCRdb calls TRBD1, which cannot be checked without DNA. CDR1 and CDR2 (germline): SEHNR, FQNEAQ (reference sequence). CDR3 length: 15 residues. This CDR3 reads CASSNDRDTPYEQYF.